What follows are 30 T cell receptor beta chains derived from one specimen sequenced in a study of blood T cell repertoires in COVID-19 (dated by TCRdb to the early 2020s). The library was obtained by the immunoSEQ multiplex PCR assay. TCRdb obtained this table from immuneACCESS and retained in-frame rearrangements with V and J assigned. These tables miss some clones; where compared with another copy, unresolved V genes account for less than half of the shortfall, and the remainder is unexplained. This sample gives 90,000 to 120,000 clones in total; about nine tenths of them show up just once. The biggest ten clones account for 6.8% of the sample. Source material: peripheral blood. These receptors were taken from a man aged 50 or older with active or convalescent COVID-19.

This clone was detected only once. V and J are TRBV18 and TRBJ1-2; D remains unclear. V was trimmed by 3 bases and J by 4 bases, leaving 9 bases between them. Per the germline V gene, CDR1 is KGHSH and CDR2 is LQKENI. The CDR3 is 13 amino acids. CDR3 bases: TGTGCCAGCTCACCGCCCGAGGGCTATGGCTACACCTTC. Residues: CASSPPEGYGYTF.

This clone was counted only a few times. The chain couples TRBV28 to TRBJ1-1; D gene unclear. The CDR3 has 12 amino acids. In germline, CDR1 is MDHEN, CDR2 SYDVKM. V gave up 5 bases and J gave up 7 bases, with 11 bases separating them. The CDR3, as DNA: TGTGCCAGCAGTAGTTTGCGGGGTGAAGCTTTCTTT. Translation: CASSSLRGEAFF.

V usage is TRBV3-1 (or the pseudogene TRBV3-2) and J usage is TRBJ2-2; D might be TRBD1 (6 bases). CDR3 length: 16 amino acids. V lost 4 bases, J lost 4 bases, and 16 bases lay in between. Germline V gene data show CDR1 as LGHDT and CDR2 as YNNKEL (reference sequence). Written as DNA, the CDR3 is TGTGCCAGCAGCCCTAAGAGGACAGAGACCACCGGGGAGCTGTTTTTT. Its protein product is CASSPKRTETTGELFF.

The chain links TRBV11-2 to TRBJ2-7; D not certain. The CDR3 covers 12 residues. Between the trimmed V and J ends, which lost 5 bases and 4 bases, there was a span of 9 bases. Germline V gene lookup returns CDR1 SGHAT and CDR2 FQNNGV. DNA of the CDR3: TGTGCCAGCAGCCGAGGTGGATACGAGCAGTACTTC. Translation gives CASSRGGYEQYF. The full variable domain, with the rest looked up from reference TRBV11-2 and TRBJ2-7, is EAGVAQSPRYKIIEKRQSVAFWCNPISGHATLYWYQQILGQGPKLLIQFQNNGVVDDSQLPKDRFSAERLKGVDSTLKIQPAKLEDSAVYLCASSRGGYEQYFGPGTRLTVT.

A single count supports this clone. The gene calls are TRBV11-2 and TRBJ2-1, with D maybe TRBD2 (6 bases). The ends were cut back, 8 bases at V and 0 bases at J, with 14 bases in the middle. CDR3 length equals 15 residues. CDR1 and CDR2 from the germline V gene are SGHAT and FQNNGV. CDR3 loop: CASSTSGSSYNEQFF. CDR3 sequence (DNA): TGTGCCAGCTCGACTTCCGGGAGCTCCTACAATGAGCAGTTCTTC.

V is TRBV7-2 and J is TRBJ2-5; the D gene is possibly TRBD2 (6 bases). V dropped 5 bases and J dropped 0 bases, with 13 bases sitting between them. Germline V gene lookup returns CDR1 SGHTA and CDR2 FQGNSA. The CDR3 is 15 residues long. The CDR3 region has the DNA TGTGCCAGCAGCCCGGGAGTGGGGTACCAAGAGACCCAGTACTTC. It yields the protein CASSPGVGYQETQYF.

The chain carries TRBV7-8 and TRBJ2-1; tentative D call: TRBD2 (6 bases). CDR1 is SGHVS and CDR2 is FQNEAQ in the germline V gene. This CDR3 is 16 amino acids long. V was cut by 2 bases and J by 2 bases, with 13 bases left in between. The CDR3 loop is CASSLLREIAYNEQFF. In DNA, the CDR3 is TGTGCCAGCAGCTTATTACGGGAGATCGCCTACAATGAGCAGTTCTTC.

The genes are TRBV28 and TRBJ2-3; the match to TRBD2 covers 13 bases. The CDR3 totals 21 residues. Germline V gene sequence: CDR1 MDHEN, CDR2 SYDVKM. The V gene end was trimmed by 3 bases and the J gene end by 2 bases; junction bases not matched to a gene: 17. This CDR3 is CASSFPGTSGTNDVYTDTQYF. The CDR3 nucleotides are TGTGCCAGCAGTTTCCCCGGGACTAGCGGGACTAATGATGTTTACACAGATACGCAGTATTTT. The complete variable domain, with remaining parts taken from reference TRBV28 and TRBJ2-3, reads DVKVTQSSRYLVKRTGEKVFLECVQDMDHENMFWYRQDPGLGLRLIYFSYDVKMKEKGDIPEGYSVSREKKERFSLILESASTNQTSMYLCASSFPGTSGTNDVYTDTQYFGPGTRLTVL.

The V call is TRBV6-5, the J call TRBJ1-2; D may be TRBD1 (5 bases). V was trimmed by 8 bases and J by 5 bases, leaving 9 bases between them. The CDR3 consists of 11 residues. Germline CDR1 and CDR2: MNHEY and SVGAGI. The CDR3 region has the DNA TGTGCCAGCTCGACAGAATATGGCTACACCTTC. Translated, it gives CASSTEYGYTF.

V is TRBV5-1 and J is TRBJ1-6, with TRBD1 as a possible D gene (5 bases). Trimming cost V 4 bases and J 5 bases, with 13 bases left between them. The CDR3 covers 15 residues. Germline V gene sequence: CDR1 SGHRS, CDR2 YFSETQ. This chain's CDR3 is CASSPLTRDNSPLHF. For the CDR3, the DNA is TGCGCCAGCAGCCCCCTAACCAGGGATAATTCACCCCTCCACTTT.

The chain uses TRBV11-3 and TRBJ2-7, with TRBD2 identical over 13 bases. The CDR3 consists of 16 residues. V shed 5 bases and J 5 bases; nucleotides not matched to a gene: 9. Germline V gene lookup returns CDR1 SGHNT and CDR2 YENEEA. CDR3 in DNA: TGTGCCAGCAGCCCAGGACTAGCGGGAGCTTCGGACGAGCAGTACTTC. Translating it yields CASSPGLAGASDEQYF. The full variable domain, its missing parts supplied by reference TRBV11-3 and TRBJ2-7, is EAGVVQSPRYKIIEKKQPVAFWCNPISGHNTLYWYLQNLGQGPELLIRYENEEAVDDSQLPKDRFSAERLKGVDSTLKIQPAELGDSAVYLCASSPGLAGASDEQYFGPGTRLTVT.

V usage is TRBV6-2 or TRBV6-3 and J usage is TRBJ1-1, with D tentatively TRBD1 (6 bases). CDR1 and CDR2 from the germline V gene are MNHEY and SVGEGT. V was shortened by 3 bases and J by 1 base, with 21 bases between the two germline ends. The CDR3 loop spans 18 amino acids. The CDR3 DNA follows: TGTGCCAGCAGTTATAATTTTATCAGGGGCGCAAGGAACACTGAAGCTTTCTTT. This translates into CASSYNFIRGARNTEAFF.

The rearrangement joins TRBV19 to TRBJ1-4, with D possibly matching TRBD1 (5 bases). The CDR3 loop spans 15 amino acids. Trimming shortened V by 2 bases and J by 5 bases, and 12 bases separated the two germline ends. Germline CDR1 reads LNHDA; CDR2 reads SQIVND (reference sequence). For the CDR3, the DNA is TGTGCCAGTAGTATAAGGGCCCGACAGAATGAAAAACTGTTTTTT. This encodes CASSIRARQNEKLFF.

Only one count was recorded for this clone. Here the CDR3 DNA reads TGCGCCAGCAGCTCCCACTCCCCGGCGGCCTACAATGAGCAGTTCTTC. Its translation is CASSSHSPAAYNEQFF. The genes are TRBV5-1 and TRBJ2-1, with unresolved D. The CDR3 length is 16 residues. V lost 3 bases and J 2 bases, leaving 15 bases between the germline ends. In germline, CDR1 is SGHRS, CDR2 YFSETQ.

Only one count was recorded for this clone. The rearrangement joins TRBV7-9 to TRBJ1-2; no reliable D call. Per germline, CDR1 SEHNR and CDR2 FQNEAQ (reference sequence). V dropped 1 base and J dropped 8 bases, with 20 bases sitting between them. The CDR3 loop spans 16 amino acids. The CDR3 DNA follows: TGTGCCAGCAGCTTAGACGGTCTGCGCACCTCTCAAGGCTACACCTTC. Its protein product is CASSLDGLRTSQGYTF.

This chain joins TRBV9 and TRBJ1-4; tentative D call: TRBD1 (6 bases). This CDR3 is built from 14 residues. Looked up from germline, CDR1 is SGDLS and CDR2 is YYNGEE. V was trimmed by 2 bases and J by 8 bases, leaving 13 bases between them. The CDR3 region is CASSVGGEGEKLFF. In DNA, the CDR3 is TGTGCCAGCAGCGTTGGGGGCGAAGGAGAAAAACTGTTTTTT. The complete variable domain, with remaining parts taken from reference TRBV9 and TRBJ1-4, reads DSGVTQTPKHLITATGQRVTLRCSPRSGDLSVYWYQQSLDQGLQFLIQYYNGEERAKGNILERFSAQQFPDLHSELNLSSLELGDSALYFCASSVGGEGEKLFFGSGTQLSVL.

This chain joins TRBV7-2 and TRBJ2-3; 8 bases line up with TRBD1. Germline V gene lookup returns CDR1 SGHTA and CDR2 FQGNSA. CDR3 length: 15 residues. J was trimmed by 2 bases and V by 5 bases; bases with no gene match: 6. In DNA, the CDR3 is TGTGCCAGCAGCCCAGGGACAGGAACCACAGATACGCAGTATTTT. It yields the protein CASSPGTGTTDTQYF.

This chain uses TRBV6-5 with TRBJ1-1; 9 nucleotides agree with TRBD1. J gave up 5 bases and V 6 bases, and 7 bases lay outside the gene matches. The CDR3 is 14 amino acids. Per germline, CDR1 MNHEY and CDR2 SVGAGI. CDR3 DNA sequence: TGTGCCAGCAGGCCCACCGACAGGGGGACTGAAGCTTTCTTT. This translates into CASRPTDRGTEAFF.

The rearrangement links TRBV5-3 to TRBJ1-3, with 12 nucleotides matching TRBD1. TRBV5-3 is flagged as an ORF with uncertain function. The J segment lost 0 bases and the V segment lost 4 bases, leaving 11 bases of the junction unmatched. This CDR3 spans 19 amino acids. This CDR3 is CARSRPGQGAASSGNTIYF. Written as DNA, the CDR3 is TGTGCCAGAAGCCGACCGGGACAGGGGGCGGCGAGCTCTGGAAACACCATATATTTT.

The rearrangement joins TRBV28 to TRBJ2-7, with 8 bases fitting TRBD2. Germline V gene sequence: CDR1 MDHEN, CDR2 SYDVKM. With V trimmed by 2 bases and J by 3 bases, 3 bases remained unmatched. This CDR3 spans 14 amino acids. The CDR3 is CASSLGGRNYEQYF. CDR3 DNA: TGTGCCAGCAGTTTAGGCGGGAGGAACTACGAGCAGTACTTC.

This sequence joins TRBV10-3 and TRBJ1-2; D perhaps matches TRBD1 (5 bases). CDR1 is ENHRY and CDR2 is SYGVKD in the germline V gene. Trimming pared 6 bases from V and 1 base from J, leaving 15 bases between. The CDR3 totals 15 residues. The CDR3 DNA sequence: TGTGCCATCAGGGGCGGTGGGGGAGGTAACTATGGCTACACCTTC. As protein: CAIRGGGGGNYGYTF.

The CDR3 DNA sequence: TGTGCCAGCAATAACAGGGGAAGCTACACCTTC. Its translation: CASNNRGSYTF. The rearrangement joins TRBV28 to TRBJ1-2, with TRBD1 identical over 7 bases. Germline V CDR1 and CDR2: MDHEN, SYDVKM. After removal of 7 bases from V and 9 bases from J, the junction contained 5 bases not matched to a gene. The CDR3 is 11 residues long.

The gene calls are TRBV7-8 and TRBJ2-1, with 8 bases that match TRBD2. The germline V gene encodes CDR1 SGHVS and CDR2 FQNEAQ. This CDR3 contains 19 residues. V shed 2 bases, J shed 7 bases, and the junction held 19 bases outside the gene matches. CDR3 in amino acids: CASSLTLFLGSGSRNEQFF. The CDR3 nucleotides read TGTGCCAGCAGCTTAACCCTCTTTCTAGGCAGCGGGAGTAGGAATGAGCAGTTCTTC.

This chain uses TRBV5-1 with TRBJ2-3; a possible D gene is TRBD2 (6 bases). V lost 0 bases and J lost 0, with 8 bases in between. The germline CDR1 and CDR2 sequences are SGHRS and YFSETQ. The CDR3 sequence is 15 residues long. CDR3 in DNA: TGCGCCAGCAGCTTGGTGGGGGGAAGCACAGATACGCAGTATTTT. Translating gives CASSLVGGSTDTQYF.

The chain is built from TRBV7-9 and TRBJ1-4; D unresolved. The CDR3 is 12 residues long. Germline assignment: CDR1 SEHNR and CDR2 FQNEAQ (reference sequence). Trimming cost V 3 bases and J 4 bases, with 3 bases left between them. CDR3 nucleotides: TGTGCCAGCAGCTTCATTAATGAAAAACTGTTTTTT. Translation: CASSFINEKLFF.

V gene TRBV2 combines with J gene TRBJ2-1, with 11 bases aligning to TRBD1. Germline CDR1 is SNHLY and CDR2 is FYNNEI. There are 13 residues in the CDR3. With V trimmed by 6 bases and J by 6 bases, 1 base remained unmatched. The CDR3 here is CASRGTGGNEQFF. The CDR3, as DNA: TGTGCCAGCAGGGGGACAGGGGGCAATGAGCAGTTCTTC.

This chain uses TRBV29-1 with TRBJ2-7, with TRBD2 matching 14 bases. CDR3 length: 13 amino acids. The J segment lost 3 bases and the V segment lost 7 bases, leaving 2 bases of the junction unmatched. Per the germline V gene, CDR1 is SQVTM and CDR2 is ANQGSEA. The CDR3: CSAGTSGSYEQYF. The CDR3, as DNA: TGCAGCGCCGGGACTAGCGGGAGCTACGAGCAGTACTTC.

The rearrangement uses TRBV11-2 and TRBJ2-7, with a tentative D call TRBD1 (6 bases). Per the germline V gene, CDR1 is SGHAT and CDR2 is FQNNGV. The length of the CDR3 is 16 residues. V lost 5 bases, J lost 7 bases, and 24 bases lay in between. CDR3 sequence: CASSTTGRLPPAEQYF. The CDR3 nucleotides are TGTGCCAGCAGCACAACAGGGCGTCTCCCCCCAGCGGAGCAGTACTTC. The variable domain in full, with the rest retrieved from reference TRBV11-2 and TRBJ2-7, is EAGVAQSPRYKIIEKRQSVAFWCNPISGHATLYWYQQILGQGPKLLIQFQNNGVVDDSQLPKDRFSAERLKGVDSTLKIQPAKLEDSAVYLCASSTTGRLPPAEQYFGPGTRLTVT.

This clone was detected once. The chain uses TRBV28 and TRBJ1-5, with D possibly being TRBD1 (6 bases). This CDR3 has 12 amino acids. Trimming shortened V by 9 bases and J by 4 bases, and 10 bases separated the two germline ends. CDR1 is MDHEN and CDR2 is SYDVKM in the germline V gene. Here the CDR3 reads CASTDRNQPQHF. The CDR3 DNA reads as TGTGCCAGTACTGACAGGAATCAGCCCCAGCATTTT.

V is TRBV5-1 and J is TRBJ2-1; 9 bases fit TRBD2. CDR1 SGHRS and CDR2 YFSETQ come from the germline V gene. This CDR3 is built from 15 residues. The ends lost 2 bases at V and 0 bases at J; junction bases unmatched: 0. CDR3 bases: TGCGCCAGCAGCTTTAGCGGGAGCTCCTACAATGAGCAGTTCTTC. Protein product: CASSFSGSSYNEQFF.